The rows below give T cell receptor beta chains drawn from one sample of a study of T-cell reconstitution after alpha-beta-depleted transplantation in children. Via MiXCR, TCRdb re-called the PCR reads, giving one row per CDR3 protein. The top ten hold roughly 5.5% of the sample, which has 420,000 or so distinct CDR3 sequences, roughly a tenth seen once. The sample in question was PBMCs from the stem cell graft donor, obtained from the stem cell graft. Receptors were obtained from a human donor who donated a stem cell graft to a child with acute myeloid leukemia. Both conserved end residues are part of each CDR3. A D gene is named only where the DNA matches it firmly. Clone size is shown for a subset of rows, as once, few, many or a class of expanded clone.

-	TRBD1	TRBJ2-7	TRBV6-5	CASSSYRGPSYEQYF	TGTGCCAGCAGTTCCTACAGGGGACCCTCCTACGAGCAGTACTTC
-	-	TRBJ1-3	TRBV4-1	CASSPRPRAGNTIYF	TGCGCCAGCAGCCCTAGGCCCCGGGCTGGAAACACCATATATTTT
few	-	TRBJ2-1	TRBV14	CASSQQAGPYNEQFF	TGTGCCAGCAGCCAGCAGGCGGGGCCCTACAATGAGCAGTTCTTC
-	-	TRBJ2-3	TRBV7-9	CASSATRSAGTDTQYF	TGTGCCAGCAGCGCAACTAGGAGTGCAGGCACAGATACGCAGTATTTT
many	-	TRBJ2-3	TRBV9	CASSVNPASTDTQYF	TGTGCCAGCAGCGTTAACCCGGCTAGCACAGATACGCAGTATTTT
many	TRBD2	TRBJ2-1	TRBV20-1	CSADLSGRAGNEQFF	TGCAGTGCAGACCTTAGCGGGAGGGCCGGCAATGAGCAGTTCTTC
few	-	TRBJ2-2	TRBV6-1	CAISKALGGTNTGELFF	TGTGCCATCAGTAAGGCGCTTGGGGGCACGAACACCGGGGAGCTGTTTTTT
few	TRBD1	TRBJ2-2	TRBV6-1	CATSIQGAFDTGELFF	TGTGCCACCTCAATACAGGGGGCTTTTGACACCGGGGAGCTGTTTTTT
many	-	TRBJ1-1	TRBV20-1	CSARTANTEAFF	TGCAGTGCTAGAACAGCGAACACTGAAGCTTTCTTT
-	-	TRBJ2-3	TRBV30	CAWKISGTSTDTQYF	TGTGCCTGGAAAATAAGCGGAACTAGCACAGATACGCAGTATTTT
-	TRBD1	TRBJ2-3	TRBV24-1	CATSETRQGTDTQYF	TGTGCCACCAGTGAAACCCGACAGGGGACAGATACGCAGTATTTT
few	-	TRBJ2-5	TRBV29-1	CSVPYQETQYF	TGCAGCGTTCCGTACCAAGAGACCCAGTACTTC
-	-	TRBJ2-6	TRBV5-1	CASSLYRVSGANVLTF	TGCGCCAGCAGCTTATACAGGGTCTCTGGGGCCAACGTCCTGACTTTC
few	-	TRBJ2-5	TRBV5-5	CASSVRGGETQYF	TGTGCCAGCAGCGTGCGGGGCGGAGAGACCCAGTACTTC
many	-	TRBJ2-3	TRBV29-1	CSVEEVDVTQYF	TGCAGCGTTGAAGAAGTAGACGTTACGCAGTATTTT
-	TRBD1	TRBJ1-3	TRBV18	CASSSTGGSVSGNTIYF	TGTGCCAGCTCATCTACAGGGGGCTCGGTCTCTGGAAACACCATATATTTT
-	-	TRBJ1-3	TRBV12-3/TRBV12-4	CASSLWTGLGNTIYF	TGTGCCAGCAGTTTGTGGACGGGGCTTGGAAACACCATATATTTT
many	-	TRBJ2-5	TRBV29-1	CSVKSESETQYF	TGCAGCGTTAAATCGGAGTCAGAGACCCAGTACTTC
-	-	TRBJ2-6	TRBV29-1	CSVWGTPSSTGANVLTF	TGCAGCGTCTGGGGGACTCCTAGTTCTACTGGGGCCAACGTCCTGACTTTC
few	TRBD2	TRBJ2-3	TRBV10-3	CAISDGGGNVDTQYF	TGTGCCATCAGTGACGGCGGGGGGAACGTAGATACGCAGTATTTT
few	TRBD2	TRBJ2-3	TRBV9	CASSGTSGNTDTQYF	TGTGCCAGCAGCGGAACTAGCGGGAACACAGATACGCAGTATTTT
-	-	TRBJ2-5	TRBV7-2	CASSARALGETQYF	TGTGCCAGCAGCGCGCGGGCCCTCGGGGAGACCCAGTACTTC
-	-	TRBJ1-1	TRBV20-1	CSAMVLGKLDTEAFF	TGCAGTGCTATGGTCCTAGGAAAGTTGGACACTGAAGCTTTCTTT
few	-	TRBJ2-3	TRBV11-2	CASSPRRQLESDTQYF	TGTGCCAGCAGTCCCCGCCGACAGTTGGAATCAGATACGCAGTATTTT
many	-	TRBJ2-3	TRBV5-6	CASTMEGGSTDTQYF	TGTGCCAGCACCATGGAAGGAGGTAGCACAGATACGCAGTATTTT
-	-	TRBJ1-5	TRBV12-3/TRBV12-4	CASSLGSGYSNQPQHF	TGTGCCAGCAGCCTCGGGTCCGGATATAGCAATCAGCCCCAGCATTTT
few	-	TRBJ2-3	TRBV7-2	CASSLGLDIDTQYF	TGTGCCAGCAGCTTAGGTCTAGACATAGATACGCAGTATTTT
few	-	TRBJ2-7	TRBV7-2	CASSSADEQYF	TGTGCCAGCAGCTCCGCCGACGAGCAGTACTTC
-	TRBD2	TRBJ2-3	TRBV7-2	CASSSRTSGFADTQYF	TGTGCCAGCAGCTCGCGGACTAGCGGGTTCGCAGATACGCAGTATTTT
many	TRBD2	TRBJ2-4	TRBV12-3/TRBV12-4	CASSLAGGTIQYF	TGTGCCAGCAGTTTAGCGGGGGGGACCATTCAGTACTTC
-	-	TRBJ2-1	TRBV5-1	CASSLGQVTIYELFF	TGCGCCAGCAGCTTGGGACAGGTCACCATCTATGAGCTGTTCTTC
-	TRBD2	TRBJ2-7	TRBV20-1	CSARPSGRISEQYF	TGCAGTGCTAGACCCAGCGGGAGGATCTCCGAGCAGTACTTC
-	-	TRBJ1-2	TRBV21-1	CASSDRDLPNYGYTF	TGTGCCAGCAGCGACAGGGACCTACCTAACTATGGCTACACCTTC